The rows below give T cell receptor beta chains drawn from one sample of a study of blood T cell repertoires in COVID-19. Profiled with immunoSEQ multiplex PCR; TCRdb holds only in-frame clones, not every one. The sample lists some 45,000 clones; around nine tenths were seen once. Sequences were obtained from peripheral blood. These receptors all stem from a human donor in a cohort sampled during active COVID-19. Both conserved end residues are trimmed from each CDR3.

V gene | CDR3 protein
TRBV4-2 | ASSVGTSGGYNEQF
TRBV6-5 | ASSSGPGNGYT
TRBV5-6 | ASSSGRGYRFSTEAF
TRBV2 | ASSDGASGEHTDTQY
TRBV20-1 | SARGTDRQF
TRBV10-3 | AISDWASGGRRVAGANVLT
TRBV5-1 | ASSSGQEKAALYGYT
TRBV2 | ASRTSLVSSYEQY
TRBV6-1 | ASSEAPYGRQF
TRBV5-4 | ASSFQGSYEQY
TRBV7-9 | ASSLTGVHGYT
TRBV19 | ASSISVNTDTQY
TRBV19 | ASSIQGRGTEAF
TRBV13 | ASSSSLQGEAF
TRBV19 | ASSSQQGSGEQY
TRBV5-6 | ASSPGTGDYEQY
TRBV27 | ASRNTGGGYT
TRBV5-6 | ASSLGGRGVNTEAF
TRBV6-1 | ASSEAIQGAVQPQH
TRBV5-1 | ASSLRTGSYGYT
TRBV4-2 | ASSRDREVTDTQY
TRBV30 | AFGAGRQETQY
TRBV9 | ASSGLENEQY
TRBV3-1/TRBV3-2 | ASSLDWKTGELF
TRBV10-3 | AISPGQGKNTIY
TRBV7-9 | ASSLEGSPQGFGDGAF
TRBV18 | ASSSTESYEQY
TRBV10-2 | ASEGGGVGQPQH
TRBV19 | ASSIAGTGGPEAF
TRBV18 | ASSPGQSETQY
TRBV4-1 | ASSPQGLGNSPLH
TRBV6-1 | ASSETGFYGYT
TRBV29-1 | SVARGAGEAF
TRBV30 | AWRVIGAGWDKNIQY
TRBV30 | AWSDRNHGPQH
TRBV7-2 | ASSLLTGTSFSPLH
TRBV6-5 | ASSYTGTGVYNEQF
TRBV29-1 | SVKPMGGPVTEAF
TRBV5-1 | ASSLAVSTNEKLF
TRBV5-1 | ASSFVRGYEQY
TRBV18 | ASSPPLTSGLPSTDTQY
TRBV15 | ATSRGATGGNGYT
TRBV2 | ASSEKRGNSYEQY
TRBV2 | ASSERVTGELF
TRBV9 | ASSQSEGAAGTQY
TRBV7-9 | ASSWGQPVMGYT
TRBV14 | ASSPYHGLAMGETQY
TRBV6-6 | ASSYIPGQGRETQY
TRBV6-1 | ASSGASGQGGNQPQH
TRBV5-6 | ASSFEGDTRETQY
TRBV2 | ASSEARQGDGYT
TRBV6-5 | ASSLYPGQDYGYT
TRBV4-1 | ASSQPRLTNSPLH
TRBV2 | ASLPAGYNSPLH
TRBV6-1 | ASSGRQGLSIGNEKLF
TRBV7-9 | ASSQATGHQPQH
TRBV6-5 | ASSYSPVSTGELF